The rows below give T cell receptor beta chains drawn from one sample of a study of blood T cell repertoires in COVID-19. Some clones are missing from TCRdb's copy, which holds only in-frame ones; the method was immunoSEQ multiplex PCR. The table has more than 200,000 clones, around 82% seen once. The sample taken for sequencing was peripheral blood. The receptor set was obtained from a woman of 80 years or more with active or convalescent COVID-19. CDR3s include the opening cysteine and the closing phenylalanine or tryptophan. D genes are given only for firm matches. Clone size appears in some rows only: once, few, many, or a class for an expanded clone.

V gene,clone size,D gene,J gene,CDR3 protein
TRBV12-3/TRBV12-4,-,-,TRBJ2-1,CASSLGHQQFF
TRBV6-5,once,-,TRBJ2-7,CASSYARTDMSEQYF
TRBV10-2,-,-,TRBJ1-2,CASRSGQNNYGYTF
TRBV5-4,-,TRBD2,TRBJ2-2,CASSSSGTRNTGELFF
TRBV29-1,-,-,TRBJ1-2,CSVELQGRMGYGYTF
TRBV3-1/TRBV3-2,-,TRBD1,TRBJ2-5,CASSQDQGVPETQYF
TRBV5-4,-,-,TRBJ1-3,CASSSGAVVGNTIYF
TRBV6-6,once,-,TRBJ2-3,CASSLVDPGTSTDTQYF
TRBV2,-,-,TRBJ1-5,CASSEAVQGNQPQHF
TRBV5-1,-,-,TRBJ2-1,CASSLTKEGRGSYNEQFF
TRBV7-2,once,-,TRBJ2-5,CASSLATEETQYF
TRBV27,-,-,TRBJ1-1,CASTRDTNTEAFF
TRBV24-1,-,TRBD1,TRBJ2-5,CATSDSSTGAGETQYF
TRBV14,-,-,TRBJ1-3,CASRHGTVSGNTIYF
TRBV5-1,-,-,TRBJ1-5,CASSPGGGLNQPQHF
TRBV20-1,-,-,TRBJ1-1,CSASVLTEAFF
TRBV11-2,-,-,TRBJ2-7,CASSLTVSYEQYF
TRBV7-9,-,TRBD1,TRBJ1-1,CASSFSGTVGTEAFF
TRBV28,-,TRBD1,TRBJ1-5,CASSSGQGGAQPQHF
TRBV19,-,-,TRBJ1-1,CASRSGRGTEAFF
TRBV25-1,-,-,TRBJ2-5,CASSESPQETQYF
TRBV6-5,-,-,TRBJ2-3,CASRATGEQIDTQYF
TRBV6-5,-,-,TRBJ1-1,CASSSLQGTEAFF
TRBV6-5,-,TRBD1,TRBJ1-2,CASQDRAYGYTF
TRBV29-1,-,-,TRBJ2-3,CSVGGRGTDTQYF
TRBV7-9,-,-,TRBJ1-2,CASKREDYGYTF
TRBV7-9,-,TRBD2,TRBJ2-2,CASSLKPAGFSGTGELFF
TRBV5-1,-,-,TRBJ2-2,CASTRGSSNTGELFF
TRBV7-9,-,TRBD1,TRBJ2-5,CASRGGGRGRWETQYF
TRBV28,-,-,TRBJ1-2,CASSPGDSYGYTF
TRBV7-9,-,-,TRBJ1-1,CASSLARNTEAFF
TRBV6-6,-,TRBD1,TRBJ1-6,CASTDGAGGRSPLHF
TRBV11-2,-,-,TRBJ1-2,CVDGGSSNYGYTF
TRBV20-1,-,TRBD2,TRBJ2-5,CSASSGLADETQYF
TRBV3-1/TRBV3-2,-,TRBD1,TRBJ2-2,CASRIQGTVLDTGELFF
TRBV5-5,-,TRBD1,TRBJ1-5,CASSLGTGVNQPQHF
TRBV4-2,-,-,TRBJ2-5,CASSQERAGQKETQYF
TRBV5-1,-,-,TRBJ1-1,CASSLQTNTEAFF
TRBV20-1,-,TRBD1,TRBJ1-2,CSASRDRGLYGYTF
TRBV5-1,-,-,TRBJ1-2,CASRQEAGYTF
TRBV30,-,-,TRBJ1-5,CAWSQGPAVINQPQHF
TRBV14,few,-,TRBJ1-1,CASSQVLSAGAAFF
TRBV13,-,-,TRBJ1-6,CASSLVTGAGGSPLHF
TRBV7-6,-,-,TRBJ1-1,CASSLIREGNTEAFF
TRBV5-1,-,-,TRBJ2-7,CASSQGRIGYLSEQYF
TRBV27,-,TRBD1,TRBJ2-2,CASSFFNRGYTGELFF
TRBV21-1,-,-,TRBJ1-2,CASKGQDCGYTF
TRBV3-1/TRBV3-2,-,-,TRBJ2-2,CASSQDAPTGELFF
TRBV6-1,-,-,TRBJ1-5,CASSEAQVRMGQPQHF
TRBV5-1,-,-,TRBJ1-4,CASSIQTGSNEKLFF
TRBV11-3,-,TRBD2,TRBJ2-1,CASSPRTSGYNNEQFF
TRBV5-1,-,-,TRBJ1-4,CASSMTGTNEKLFF
TRBV5-4,-,-,TRBJ2-1,CASSDTAAYNEQFF
TRBV5-8,-,TRBD1,TRBJ1-5,CASSPVGTVNQPQHF